The present T cell receptor beta chain was sequenced within a study of neoadjuvant anti-PD-1 for oral cavity cancer. The V gene end was trimmed by 1 base and the J gene end by 2 bases; junction bases not matched to a gene: 4. Germline lookup yields CDR1 MNHNS and CDR2 SASEGT. The CDR3 covers 16 residues. Sequencing used immunoSEQ multiplex PCR; TCRdb keeps in-frame clones, though not all of them. The sample yields 30,000 to 35,000 clones, 87% seen once. The TCR sequence derives from a person aged 35 to 85 with oral cavity squamous cell carcinoma. V usage is TRBV6-1 and J usage is TRBJ2-5; 10 positions agree with TRBD2. The starting material was PBMCs, obtained before nivolumab (anti-PD-1) treatment. For the CDR3, the DNA is TGTGCCAGCAGTGAAGGGGCTAGCGGGGGACAAGAGACCCAGTACTTC. It yields the protein CASSEGASGGQETQYF.